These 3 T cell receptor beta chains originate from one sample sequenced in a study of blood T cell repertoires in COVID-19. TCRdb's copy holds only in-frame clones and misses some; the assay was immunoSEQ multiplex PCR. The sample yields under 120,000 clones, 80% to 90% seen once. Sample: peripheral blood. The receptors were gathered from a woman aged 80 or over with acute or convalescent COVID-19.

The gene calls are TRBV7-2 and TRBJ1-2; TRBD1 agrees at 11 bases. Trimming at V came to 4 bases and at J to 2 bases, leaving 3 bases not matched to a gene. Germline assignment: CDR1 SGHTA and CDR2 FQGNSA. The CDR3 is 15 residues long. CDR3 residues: CASSSRTGGNYGYTF. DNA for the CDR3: TGTGCCAGCAGCTCCCGGACAGGGGGCAACTATGGCTACACCTTC.

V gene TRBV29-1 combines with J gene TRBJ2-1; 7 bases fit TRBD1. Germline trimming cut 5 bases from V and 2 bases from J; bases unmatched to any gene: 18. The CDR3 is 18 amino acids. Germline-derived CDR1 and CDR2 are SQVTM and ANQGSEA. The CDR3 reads CSVFRRDRAFSPYNEQFF. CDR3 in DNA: TGCAGCGTTTTTAGAAGGGACAGAGCCTTTAGCCCCTACAATGAGCAGTTCTTC.

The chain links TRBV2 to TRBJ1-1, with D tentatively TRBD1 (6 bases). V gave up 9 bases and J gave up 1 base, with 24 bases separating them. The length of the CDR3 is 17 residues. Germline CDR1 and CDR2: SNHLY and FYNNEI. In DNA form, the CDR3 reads TGTGCCAGTATGCGGTCAGTGGTGGGGGCGGGGAACACTGAAGCTTTCTTT. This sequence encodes CASMRSVVGAGNTEAFF.